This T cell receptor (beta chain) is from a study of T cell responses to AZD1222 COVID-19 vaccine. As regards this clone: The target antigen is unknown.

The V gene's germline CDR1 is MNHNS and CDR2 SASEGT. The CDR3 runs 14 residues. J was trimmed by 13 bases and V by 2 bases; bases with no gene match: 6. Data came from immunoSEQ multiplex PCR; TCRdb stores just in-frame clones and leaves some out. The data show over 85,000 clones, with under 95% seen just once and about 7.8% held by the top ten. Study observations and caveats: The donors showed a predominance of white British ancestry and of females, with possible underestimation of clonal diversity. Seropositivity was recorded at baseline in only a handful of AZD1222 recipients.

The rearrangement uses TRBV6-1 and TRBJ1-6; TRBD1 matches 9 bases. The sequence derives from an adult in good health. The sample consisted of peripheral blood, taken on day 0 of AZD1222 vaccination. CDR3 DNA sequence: TGTGCCAGCAGTGAAAGGGACAGGGCTGGTCCCCTCCACTTT. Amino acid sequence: CASSERDRAGPLHF.